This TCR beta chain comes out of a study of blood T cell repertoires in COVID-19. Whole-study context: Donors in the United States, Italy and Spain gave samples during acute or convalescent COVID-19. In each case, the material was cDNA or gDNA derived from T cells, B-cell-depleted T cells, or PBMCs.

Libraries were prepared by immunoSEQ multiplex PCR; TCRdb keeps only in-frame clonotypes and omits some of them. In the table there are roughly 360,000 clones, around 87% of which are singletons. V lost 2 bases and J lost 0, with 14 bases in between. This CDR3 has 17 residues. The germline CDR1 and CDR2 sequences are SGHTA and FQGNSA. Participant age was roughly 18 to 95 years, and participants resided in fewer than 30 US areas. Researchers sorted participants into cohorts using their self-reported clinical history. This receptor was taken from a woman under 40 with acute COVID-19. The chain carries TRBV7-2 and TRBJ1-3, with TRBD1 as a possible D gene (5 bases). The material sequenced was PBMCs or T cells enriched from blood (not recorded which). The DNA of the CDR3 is TGTGCCAGCAGCTTATGGTCAGGGTTACACTCTGGAAACACCATATATTTT. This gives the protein CASSLWSGLHSGNTIYF.